This T cell receptor (beta chain) emerged from a study of T cells in Graves' hyperthyroidism and ophthalmopathy. Study in general: The initial diagnosis was the point when peripheral blood was collected, ahead of any treatment.

These patients, aged 18 to 65, had recently diagnosed hyperthyroidism lasting under 2 months. Diagnoses used clinical symptoms, serum thyroxine and TRAb, thyroid ultrasound and orbital computed tomography. Germline trimming cut 6 bases from V and 0 bases from J; bases unmatched to any gene: 16. There are 21 residues in the CDR3. Germline CDR1 and CDR2: DFQATT and SNEGSKA (reference sequence). The source material, RNA transcripts, was used to amplify TCR beta CDR3 regions. Researchers ran a first-round RT-PCR on the TCR CDR3 using the HTBI primer set. TCRdb independently ran MiXCR on the multiplex PCR reads; one entry per CDR3 protein. The sample lists under 300,000 distinct CDR3 sequences; roughly 15% were seen once. This clonotype has ten or more counts.

The sequence was obtained from a woman between 40 and 50 years old with Graves' hyperthyroidism that later progressed to Graves' ophthalmopathy. The sample taken for sequencing was blood. The chain employs TRBV20-1 and TRBJ2-2; 16 bases line up with TRBD2. This chain's CDR3 is CSAKMGLAGGPAISNTGELFF. CDR3 DNA: TGCAGTGCCAAGATGGGACTAGCGGGAGGGCCGGCTATATCGAACACCGGGGAGCTGTTTTTT.